This is a list of T cell receptor beta chains from one sample in a study of T cell repertoires in ileal Crohn's disease. Sequencing used immunoSEQ multiplex PCR; TCRdb keeps in-frame clones, though not all of them. The sample has about 5,200 clones; 75% to 85% are singletons. Sequencing was performed on ileal tissue. These receptors all come from an adult with Crohn's disease. CDR3s include the opening cysteine and the closing phenylalanine or tryptophan. The order of the fields is clone size, V gene, D gene, J gene, CDR3 protein, CDR3 DNA. D genes are given only for firm matches. For some rows the clone size is stated as once, few or many, or as a class when expanded; others skip it.

>.|TRBV7-8|TRBD1|TRBJ1-2
CASSLLGQSVAGYTF
TGTGCCAGCAGCCTTTTGGGACAGTCAGTTGCTGGCTACACCTTC
>once|TRBV27|.|TRBJ1-4
CASSPPRRINEKLFF
TGTGCCAGCAGCCCTCCTCGGCGGATTAATGAAAAACTGTTTTTT
>.|TRBV4-3|.|TRBJ1-1
CASSPGLRGNTEAFF
TGCGCCAGCAGCCCGGGACTCCGGGGGAACACTGAAGCTTTCTTT
>.|TRBV5-1|.|TRBJ2-7
CASSLENWGQGEQYF
TGCGCCAGCAGCTTGGAGAACTGGGGGCAAGGGGAGCAGTACTTC
>.|TRBV28|TRBD1|TRBJ1-5
CASSGLQGRNQPQHF
TGTGCCAGCAGTGGGCTACAGGGGAGGAATCAGCCCCAGCATTTT
>.|TRBV4-1|.|TRBJ1-6
CASSRVDSNSPLHF
TGCGCCAGCAGCCGAGTTGACAGTAATTCACCCCTCCACTTT
>once|TRBV7-2|TRBD2|TRBJ2-7
CASSGLASYEQYF
TGTGCCAGCAGCGGACTAGCTTCCTACGAGCAGTACTTC
>.|TRBV4-3|.|TRBJ2-3
CASSQDGQRRNTQYF
TGCGCCAGCAGCCAAGACGGACAGAGACGAAATACGCAGTATTTT